One sample yielded the 18 T cell receptor beta chains listed below, sequenced in a study of T cell responses to AZD1222 COVID-19 vaccine (dated by TCRdb to the early 2020s). The receptor library was made with the immunoSEQ multiplex PCR assay. Drawn from immuneACCESS, this table holds only the in-frame rearrangements with V and J called that TCRdb kept. Clones are partly lost; checked studies trace under half to an unresolved V gene and leave the rest unexplained. Counted in this sample were over 120,000 clones; about nine tenths of them appeared once. The ten top clones hold around 5.1% of the sample. Interpreted using the paper, the time point label stands for: baseline before first vaccination. The source was peripheral blood, collected on day 0 of AZD1222 vaccination. The origin of the receptors is an adult in good health.

V gene TRBV6-1 combines with J gene TRBJ1-1; no clear D gene. The CDR3 is 12 residues long. Germline lookup yields CDR1 MNHNS and CDR2 SASEGT. Trimming took off 3 bases at V and 7 bases at J, with 9 bases between the two ends. This CDR3 reads CASSEGLFEAFF. CDR3 DNA: TGTGCCAGCAGTGAGGGTTTGTTTGAAGCTTTCTTT.

The chain has TRBV6-5 and TRBJ1-1; 10 bases match TRBD1. The germline CDR1 and CDR2 sequences are MNHEY and SVGAGI. Unmatched junction bases numbered 5, after V lost 7 bases and J lost 6 bases. The CDR3 length is 13 residues. The CDR3 loop reads CASTQTGGSEAFF. For the CDR3, the DNA is TGTGCCAGCACCCAGACAGGGGGCTCTGAAGCTTTCTTT.

The rearrangement joins TRBV6-4 to TRBJ1-2, with 10 bases fitting TRBD1. V trimming: 6 bases; J trimming: 3 bases; junction bases outside the gene matches: 7. The CDR3 spans 15 residues. The germline V gene has CDR1 MRHNA and CDR2 SNTAGT. The CDR3 sequence: CASSVGTGVDYGYTF. In nucleotides, the CDR3 is TGTGCCAGCAGCGTAGGGACAGGGGTGGACTATGGCTACACCTTC.

The chain uses TRBV5-1 and TRBJ2-1, with 10 positions matching TRBD2. Losses at the gene ends were 4 bases for V and 2 bases for J; bases not matched to a gene: 3. The germline gives CDR1 SGHRS, CDR2 YFSETQ. The CDR3 spans 15 residues. Here the CDR3 reads CASSVSGGAYNEQFF. CDR3 DNA sequence: TGCGCCAGCAGCGTCAGCGGGGGGGCCTACAATGAGCAGTTCTTC.

In its sample, this clone was seen a few times. The V call is TRBV28, the J call TRBJ2-1, with TRBD2 matching over 7 bases. The CDR3 is 14 amino acids. The junction had 7 bases not matched to a gene; V was cut back by 11 bases and J by 0 bases. CDR1 is MDHEN, CDR2 SYDVKM, per germline. CDR3 protein: CAGGEAGSYNEQFF. The CDR3 DNA sequence: TGTGCCGGGGGGGAGGCGGGCTCCTACAATGAGCAGTTCTTC. Full variable domain (remainder filled in from reference TRBV28 and TRBJ2-1): DVKVTQSSRYLVKRTGEKVFLECVQDMDHENMFWYRQDPGLGLRLIYFSYDVKMKEKGDIPEGYSVSREKKERFSLILESASTNQTSMYLCAGGEAGSYNEQFFGPGTRLTVL.

The chain uses TRBV18 and TRBJ1-1; TRBD1 might be the D (5 bases). The V gene's germline CDR1 is KGHSH and CDR2 LQKENI. There are 13 residues in the CDR3. The V end was cut by 3 bases, the J end by 10 bases, with 15 bases between. The CDR3 DNA reads TGTGCCAGCTCACCTTCCAGGGCCGAGGGAGCTTTCTTT. It codes for CASSPSRAEGAFF. The full variable domain, rest sourced from reference TRBV18 and TRBJ1-1, is NAGVMQNPRHLVRRRGQEARLRCSPMKGHSHVYWYRQLPEEGLKFMVYLQKENIIDESGMPKERFSAEFPKEGPSILRIQQVVRGDSAAYFCASSPSRAEGAFFGQGTRLTVV.

The chain joins TRBV19 to TRBJ1-2; tentatively, D is TRBD1 (5 bases). The ends were cut back, 0 bases at V and 4 bases at J, with 15 bases in the middle. This CDR3 spans 16 amino acids. Germline V CDR1 and CDR2: LNHDA, SQIVND (reference sequence). The CDR3 DNA sequence: TGTGCCAGTAGTATAGATCATCAGGGTTTAGGCTATGGCTACACCTTC. Translated, it gives CASSIDHQGLGYGYTF.

This rearrangement joins TRBV11-2 to TRBJ1-2, with D tentatively TRBD1 (5 bases). V was pared by 4 bases and J by 3 bases, with 12 bases between. This CDR3 has 14 amino acids. From germline, CDR1 is SGHAT and CDR2 FQNNGV. The CDR3 sequence is CASSSQGRHYGYTF. In DNA form, the CDR3 reads TGTGCCAGCAGCTCCCAGGGCCGCCACTATGGCTACACCTTC.

The chain recombines TRBV11-3 with TRBJ2-4; D gene unclear. This CDR3 has 14 amino acids. Between the trimmed V and J ends, which lost 6 bases and 3 bases, there was a span of 12 bases. CDR1 and CDR2 (germline): SGHNT, YENEEA. CDR3 in DNA: TGTGCCAGCAGTCCTGGGTGGGGCAAAAACATTCAGTACTTC. This sequence encodes CASSPGWGKNIQYF.

The chain is built from TRBV27 and TRBJ2-7; D remains ambiguous. The CDR3 extends over 15 amino acids. V lost 5 bases, J lost 0 bases, and 14 bases lay in between. Germline lookup yields CDR1 MNHEY and CDR2 SMNVEV (reference sequence). The CDR3 DNA reads TGTGCCAGCAGTCTCGACCCGACACGCTCCTACGAGCAGTACTTC. Protein product: CASSLDPTRSYEQYF.

The rearrangement links TRBV19 to TRBJ2-7, with a possible D match to TRBD2 (6 bases). Germline V gives CDR1 LNHDA, CDR2 SQIVND (reference sequence). V dropped 4 bases and J dropped 0 bases, with 10 bases sitting between them. CDR3 size: 14 residues. CDR3 DNA: TGTGCCAGTAGTAATTTCGGGAGCTCCTACGAGCAGTACTTC. As protein: CASSNFGSSYEQYF. The full variable domain, in which reference TRBV19 and TRBJ2-7 provide the parts outside the CDR3, is DGGITQSPKYLFRKEGQNVTLSCEQNLNHDAMYWYRQDPGQGLRLIYYSQIVNDFQKGDIAEGYSVSREKKESFPLTVTSAQKNPTAFYLCASSNFGSSYEQYFGPGTRLTVT.

The rearrangement links TRBV28 to TRBJ2-1; D gene uncertain. With 4 bases removed from V and 9 bases from J, the gap between germline ends came to 13 bases. The germline V gene encodes CDR1 MDHEN and CDR2 SYDVKM. This CDR3 spans 13 amino acids. In nucleotides, the CDR3 is TGTGCCAGCAGTTCAACTGGAGTAGGTGAGCAGTTCTTC. Residues: CASSSTGVGEQFF.

V gene TRBV3-1 (or the pseudogene TRBV3-2) combines with J gene TRBJ1-2, with D perhaps TRBD1 (5 bases). Germline loops: CDR1 LGHDT, CDR2 YNNKEL (reference sequence). V was shortened by 4 bases and J by 2 bases, with 11 bases between the two germline ends. The CDR3 loop spans 14 amino acids. CDR3 sequence: CASSRQGRNYGYTF. For the CDR3, the DNA is TGTGCCAGCAGCCGCCAGGGAAGGAACTATGGCTACACCTTC.

This chain links TRBV28 with TRBJ2-3; a weak D match, TRBD1 (7 bases). Germline V lookup: CDR1 MDHEN, CDR2 SYDVKM. The CDR3 has 17 residues. V was trimmed by 2 bases and J by 7 bases, leaving 22 bases between them. The CDR3 region is CASSLRPPVEGAYTQYF. CDR3 DNA: TGTGCCAGCAGTTTAAGGCCCCCTGTGGAGGGGGCTTATACGCAGTATTTT.

V and J are TRBV5-6 and TRBJ2-5; maybe TRBD1 (5 bases). The germline V gene encodes CDR1 SGHDT and CDR2 YYEEEE. Trimming pared 3 bases from V and 1 base from J, leaving 13 bases between. The CDR3 loop spans 15 amino acids. The CDR3 DNA reads TGTGCCAGCAGCTCAATTCGACAGAGCCAAGAGACCCAGTACTTC. Translation: CASSSIRQSQETQYF.

This clone was seen a single time. The V and J genes are TRBV11-2 and TRBJ2-7; TRBD1 agrees at 7 bases. Trimming at V came to 3 bases and at J to 5 bases, leaving 13 bases not matched to a gene. The germline V gene encodes CDR1 SGHAT and CDR2 FQNNGV. The CDR3 runs 16 residues. The CDR3 bases are TGTGCCAGCAGCTTCGGAACCCTCGACAGGGACCACGAGCAGTACTTC. It is translated as CASSFGTLDRDHEQYF.

The chain employs TRBV19 and TRBJ1-4; TRBD1 might be the D (6 bases). Deletions cut 7 bases from V and 4 bases from J, with 13 bases between. Per germline, CDR1 LNHDA and CDR2 SQIVND (reference sequence). The CDR3 spans 14 residues. Here the CDR3 reads CASNLGGGNEKLFF. The CDR3 nucleotides read TGTGCCAGTAATCTAGGAGGGGGTAATGAAAAACTGTTTTTT. Using reference TRBV19 and TRBJ1-4 for the parts outside the CDR3, the full variable domain is DGGITQSPKYLFRKEGQNVTLSCEQNLNHDAMYWYRQDPGQGLRLIYYSQIVNDFQKGDIAEGYSVSREKKESFPLTVTSAQKNPTAFYLCASNLGGGNEKLFFGSGTQLSVL.

This clone appeared once. The CDR3 spells CASSPTPDREETQYF. In DNA form, the CDR3 reads TGTGCCAGCAGCCCCACCCCGGACAGGGAAGAGACCCAGTACTTC. This chain joins TRBV5-4 and TRBJ2-5; 8 bases are a match to TRBD1. V shed 4 bases, J shed 3 bases, and the junction held 8 bases outside the gene matches. The V gene's germline CDR1 is SGHNT and CDR2 YYREEE (reference sequence). The CDR3 has 15 amino acids.